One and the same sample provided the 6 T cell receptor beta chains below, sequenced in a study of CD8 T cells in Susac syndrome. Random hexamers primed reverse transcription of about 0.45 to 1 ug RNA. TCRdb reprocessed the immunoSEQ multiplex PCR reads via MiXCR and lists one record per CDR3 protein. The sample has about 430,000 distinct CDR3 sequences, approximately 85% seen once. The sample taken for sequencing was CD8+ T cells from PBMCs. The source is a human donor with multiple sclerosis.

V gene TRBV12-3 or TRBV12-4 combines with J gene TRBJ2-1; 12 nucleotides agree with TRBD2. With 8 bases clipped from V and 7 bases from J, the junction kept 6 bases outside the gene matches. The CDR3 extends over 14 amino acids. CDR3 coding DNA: TGTGCCAGCGAGACTAGCGGGAGAGAAAATGAGCAGTTCTTC. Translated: CASETSGRENEQFF.

The CDR3 spells CASSLRGIPNQPQHF. Here the CDR3 DNA reads TGTGCCAGCAGCTTAAGAGGGATCCCCAATCAGCCCCAGCATTTT. This chain joins TRBV7-8 and TRBJ1-5; no definite D call. The CDR3 is 15 amino acids. Trimming removed 2 bases at V and 3 bases at J, with 11 bases between. Germline assignment: CDR1 SGHVS and CDR2 FQNEAQ.

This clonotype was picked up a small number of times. The CDR3 coding sequence is TGTGCCAGCAGCCCCGCCATGAACACTGAAGCTTTCTTT. Protein sequence: CASSPAMNTEAFF. V and J are TRBV14 and TRBJ1-1; D is unclear. V lost 4 bases and J lost 0, with 6 bases in between. The CDR3 runs to 13 residues. Germline V gene data show CDR1 as SGHDN and CDR2 as FVKESK.

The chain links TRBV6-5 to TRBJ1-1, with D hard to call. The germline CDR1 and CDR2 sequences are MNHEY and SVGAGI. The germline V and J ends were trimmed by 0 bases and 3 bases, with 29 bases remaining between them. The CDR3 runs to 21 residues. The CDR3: CASSYSVGVQSGMKKDTEAFF. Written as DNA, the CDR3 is TGTGCCAGCAGTTACTCGGTCGGGGTGCAGTCTGGGATGAAGAAGGACACTGAAGCTTTCTTT.

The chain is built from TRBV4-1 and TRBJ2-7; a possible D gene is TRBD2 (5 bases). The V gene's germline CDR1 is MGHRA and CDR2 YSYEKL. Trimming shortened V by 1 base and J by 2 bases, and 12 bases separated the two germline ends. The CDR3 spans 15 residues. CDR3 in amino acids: CASSQGLALTYEQYF. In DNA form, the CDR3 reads TGCGCCAGCAGCCAAGGTCTAGCACTTACCTACGAGCAGTACTTC.

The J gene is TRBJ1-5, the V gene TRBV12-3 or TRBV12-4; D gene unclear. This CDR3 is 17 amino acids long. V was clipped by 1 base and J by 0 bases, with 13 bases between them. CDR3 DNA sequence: TGTGCCAGCAGTTTAGGAGTTGGGAGTAATAGCAATCAGCCCCAGCATTTT. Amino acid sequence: CASSLGVGSNSNQPQHF.